These T cell receptor beta chains were read from a single sample in a study of radiotherapy plus CTLA-4 blockade in lung cancer. Profiling relied on immunoSEQ multiplex PCR, and the TCRdb table lists in-frame clones only, not all of them. In the table there are 45,000 to 55,000 clones, 70% to 90% of which are singletons. The starting material was peripheral blood, obtained from a patient treated with radiotherapy plus ipilimumab. The receptors were sampled from a human donor with non-small cell lung cancer that progressed on radiotherapy plus ipilimumab. Some clones in this sample may be carry-over from other donors' samples. CDR3s include the opening cysteine and the closing phenylalanine or tryptophan. The D gene is left open where the match is weak. Clone sizes are given selectively: once, few, many, or a class where the clone is expanded.

d_call,j_call,clone_size,v_call,cdr3_aa,cdr3_nt
TRBD1,TRBJ1-2,once,TRBV19,CASSFRTGPGYTF,TGTGCCAGTAGTTTCAGGACAGGCCCCGGCTACACCTTC
TRBD2,TRBJ2-1,once,TRBV28,CASSWVAGVGNEQFF,TGTGCCAGCAGTTGGGTAGCGGGAGTAGGAAATGAGCAGTTCTTC
TRBD1,TRBJ1-4,-,TRBV12-5,CASGSGQGRHATNEKLFF,TGTGCTAGTGGATCTGGACAGGGAAGACATGCAACTAATGAAAAACTGTTTTTT
TRBD2,TRBJ2-7,-,TRBV30,CAWSVASGRSYEQYF,TGTGCCTGGAGTGTAGCTAGCGGGAGGTCCTACGAGCAGTACTTC
-,TRBJ1-1,once,TRBV6-1,CASSGQETGLPEAFF,TGTGCCAGCAGTGGCCAGGAAACAGGTCTCCCTGAAGCTTTCTTT
-,TRBJ2-2,-,TRBV4-1,CASSQDLMTRGGNTGELFF,TGCGCCAGCAGCCAAGACCTAATGACTAGGGGGGGGAACACCGGGGAGCTGTTTTTT
-,TRBJ2-3,-,TRBV14,CASSDVSMSLTDTQYF,TGTGCCAGCAGCGATGTTAGCATGAGTCTCACAGATACGCAGTATTTT
-,TRBJ1-4,-,TRBV15,CATSRDRANEKLFF,TGTGCCACCAGCAGAGACAGGGCTAATGAAAAACTGTTTTTT
TRBD1,TRBJ1-2,-,TRBV4-1,CASSQGQGEYGYTF,TGCGCCAGCAGCCAAGGACAGGGCGAATATGGCTACACCTTC
TRBD1,TRBJ2-1,-,TRBV5-6,CASSLPGAGGNEQFF,TGTGCCAGCAGCCTACCCGGGGCAGGGGGCAATGAGCAGTTCTTC
TRBD2,TRBJ2-7,-,TRBV7-8,CASSLALAGGRYEQYF,TGTGCCAGCAGCTTAGCCCTAGCGGGGGGTCGCTACGAGCAGTACTTC
TRBD1,TRBJ2-7,-,TRBV18,CASSPDRGTGGEQYF,TGTGCCAGCTCACCAGATAGGGGGACAGGGGGCGAGCAGTACTTC
-,TRBJ1-1,-,TRBV27,CASSDGLSMNTEAFF,TGTGCCAGCAGTGATGGACTGTCCATGAACACTGAAGCTTTCTTT
-,TRBJ2-5,-,TRBV5-6,CASSLAVRGGETQYF,TGTGCCAGCAGCTTGGCCGTCAGGGGCGGAGAGACCCAGTACTTC
TRBD2,TRBJ2-7,few,TRBV7-2,CASSYSSGSYEQYF,TGTGCCAGCAGCTACAGTAGCGGGTCCTACGAGCAGTACTTC
TRBD2,TRBJ2-5,-,TRBV6-5,CASRPRTSGSETQYF,TGTGCCAGCAGACCTAGGACTAGCGGGAGTGAGACCCAGTACTTC
TRBD2,TRBJ2-5,-,TRBV10-3,CAISEGLTSGEETQYF,TGTGCCATCAGTGAAGGGTTGACTAGCGGGGAAGAGACCCAGTACTTC